A selection of T cell receptor beta chains follows, all from one sample in a study of T cell repertoires in cytomegalovirus infection. TCRdb used MiXCR to reprocess the reads, holding one entry per CDR3 protein. The sample lists about 830,000 distinct CDR3 sequences, less than 35% seen once, with over 10% in the top ten. Their antigen targets remain unknown. The sequenced sample was cultured CD8+ T cells from PBMCs, obtained from culture after CMV antigen stimulation. These receptors were collected from a human donor in good health (CMV status not recorded). Some clones in this sample may be carry-over from other donors' samples. Each CDR3 is given with its conserved first and last residue. The D gene is left open where the match is weak. A clone size is listed for some rows: how often the clone was seen (once, few, many), or a class if it is expanded.

V	size	D	J	DNA	CDR3
TRBV6-6	few	TRBD1	TRBJ2-1	TGTGCCAGCAGTTACTCGACAGGGGGTCTGGATGAGCAGTTCTTC	CASSYSTGGLDEQFF
TRBV10-3	few	NA	TRBJ2-5	TGTGCCATTCGCCGGCAGGGTGAAGAGACCCAGTACTTC	CAIRRQGEETQYF
TRBV19	NA	NA	TRBJ1-6	TGTGCCAGTAGCAACAGAAGGTTTAGTGGTTCACCCCTCCACTTT	CASSNRRFSGSPLHF
TRBV7-9	NA	NA	TRBJ1-5	TGTGCCAGCAGCTCTGCGTTGGGGCGAAATCAGCCCCAGCATTTT	CASSSALGRNQPQHF
TRBV6-1	few	TRBD1	TRBJ2-1	TGTGCCAGCAAAATACAGGGGTGGGTCTACAATGAGCAGTTCTTC	CASKIQGWVYNEQFF
TRBV3-1	few	NA	TRBJ2-3	TGTGCCAGCAGCCAAGATCTAAACCCAGATACGCAGTATTTT	CASSQDLNPDTQYF
TRBV25-1	NA	NA	TRBJ1-1	TGTGCCAGCAGTGTGGGGGCGCGAACTGAAGCTTTCTTT	CASSVGARTEAFF
TRBV15	few	TRBD2	TRBJ2-5	TGTGCCACGGGGGCTAGCGGGGGGGCTGGGGAGACCCAGTACTTC	CATGASGGAGETQYF
TRBV7-6	NA	NA	TRBJ2-3	TGTGCCAGCAGCTTAAGGGGGAGGGGGGCTAGCACAGATACGCAGTATTTT	CASSLRGRGASTDTQYF
TRBV11-1	NA	TRBD2	TRBJ2-3	TGTGCCAGCAGCCACCAGCGGGGTTGGACAGATACGCAGTATTTT	CASSHQRGWTDTQYF
TRBV7-9	few	TRBD1	TRBJ1-2	TGTGCCAGCAGCTTTGCCGGGGACAGGGACGGCTATGGCTACACCTTC	CASSFAGDRDGYGYTF
TRBV7-6	many	NA	TRBJ1-4	TGTGCCAGCAGGGCTCAGGGTTTAGATAATGAAAAACTGTTTTTT	CASRAQGLDNEKLFF
TRBV7-6	NA	TRBD2	TRBJ2-7	TGTGCCAGCAGGCCACTAGCGGGGGGCTCCTACGAGCAGTACTTC	CASRPLAGGSYEQYF
TRBV7-2	many	NA	TRBJ1-2	TGTGCCAGCAGCCCAGGGATAGGGTATGGCTACACCTTC	CASSPGIGYGYTF
TRBV6-1	NA	TRBD1	TRBJ2-2	TGTGCCTGCCACAGGGGTGGCACCGGGGAGCTGTTTTTT	CACHRGGTGELFF
TRBV20-1	NA	TRBD2	TRBJ2-1	TGCAGTGCTCCCGGGACTAGCCTTTACAATGAGCAGTTCTTC	CSAPGTSLYNEQFF
TRBV7-2	few	NA	TRBJ1-5	TGTGCCAGCAGCTCGGGAGGGGTCAAGTATCAGCCCCAGCATTTT	CASSSGGVKYQPQHF
TRBV27	few	TRBD1	TRBJ1-2	TGTGCCAGCAGTCTCACAGGGGCCTGGGGCTACACCTTC	CASSLTGAWGYTF
TRBV5-1	few	TRBD1	TRBJ1-5	TGCGCCAGCAGTAAATACGGACAGGGAACTATAAACTATAGCAATCAGCCCCAGCATTTT	CASSKYGQGTINYSNQPQHF
TRBV6-2/TRBV6-3	few	NA	TRBJ2-2	TGTGCCAGCAGTTTCCTCCATGGGACCGGGGAGCTGTTTTTT	CASSFLHGTGELFF
TRBV6-5	few	NA	TRBJ2-1	TGTGCCAGCAGTTCGCCGACTAACCGCTCCTACAATGAGCAGTTCTTC	CASSSPTNRSYNEQFF
TRBV5-6	NA	NA	TRBJ2-2	TGTGCCAGCAGCTTGGCGTTTCCAGGCCGATACTATGATAGCACCGGGGAGCTGTTTTTT	CASSLAFPGRYYDSTGELFF
TRBV20-1	NA	TRBD1	TRBJ1-6	TGCAGTGCTAGGGACAGGGGTGATTATAGGAATTCACCCCTCCACTTT	CSARDRGDYRNSPLHF
TRBV12-3/TRBV12-4	NA	NA	TRBJ1-6	TGTGCCAGCAGTTCCGCCGGGGGCTCACCCCTCCACTTT	CASSSAGGSPLHF
TRBV19	NA	NA	TRBJ1-1	TGTGCCAGCGAGGGGCCCATGAACACTGAAGCTTTCTTT	CASEGPMNTEAFF
TRBV12-3/TRBV12-4	many	TRBD1	TRBJ1-1	TGTGCCAGCAGTTTCCTGTGGACAGGGGACACTGAAGCTTTCTTT	CASSFLWTGDTEAFF
TRBV19	NA	NA	TRBJ2-1	TGTGCCACATCCCCGGGGACCTCCTGGGATGAGCAGTTCTTC	CATSPGTSWDEQFF
TRBV5-4	few	TRBD2	TRBJ2-1	TGTGCCAGCAGCTTGGGTAACGGACTAGCGGCGGAGAATGAGCAGTTCTTC	CASSLGNGLAAENEQFF
TRBV7-9	NA	TRBD1	TRBJ1-1	TGTGCCAGCGCAACAGGGGGCACTGAAGCTTTCTTT	CASATGGTEAFF
TRBV6-6	NA	NA	TRBJ2-3	TGTGCCAGCATGGGGGAGGGGGTGGATACGCAGTATTTT	CASMGEGVDTQYF
TRBV20-1	NA	NA	TRBJ2-2	TGCAGTGCTAGAGATCCCCACCTGATCACCGGGGAGCTGTTTTTT	CSARDPHLITGELFF
TRBV7-9	NA	NA	TRBJ2-1	TGTGCCAGCAGCTTAGGGCTTAGGCACCTTACCTACAATGAGCAGTTCTTC	CASSLGLRHLTYNEQFF
TRBV12-5	few	TRBD1	TRBJ1-1	TGTGCTAGTGGTTTTTGGACAGGGGGCTTTTTGGTGAACACTGAAGCTTTCTTT	CASGFWTGGFLVNTEAFF
TRBV7-8	many	TRBD1	TRBJ2-6	TGTGCCAGCAGCCTCAGCTCCTGGGACAGAGTTGGCTCTGGGGCCAACGTCCTGACTTTC	CASSLSSWDRVGSGANVLTF
TRBV10-1	NA	NA	TRBJ2-2	TGCGCCAGCAGTCAAATCGGGACGGCCAACACCGGGGAGCTGTTTTTT	CASSQIGTANTGELFF
TRBV11-2	NA	TRBD1	TRBJ1-1	TGTGCCAGCAGCCTGTGGACAGGGGGCATGGACACTGAAGCTTTCTTT	CASSLWTGGMDTEAFF
TRBV19	NA	NA	TRBJ1-1	TGTGCCAGTAGTTCCGCAGGAGTCAAAGCTTTCTTT	CASSSAGVKAFF
TRBV10-3	few	TRBD2	TRBJ2-7	TGTGCCATCAGCCCTAGCGGGTTTAGCTCCTACGAGCAGTACTTC	CAISPSGFSSYEQYF
TRBV27	NA	TRBD2	TRBJ2-1	TGTGCCAGCAGTCCACCCCCCCAGCGGGGGGCCTACAATGAGCAGTTCTTC	CASSPPPQRGAYNEQFF
TRBV24-1	NA	NA	TRBJ1-6	TGTGCCACCAGTGATGGGAGCTCCTATAATTCACCCCTCCACTTT	CATSDGSSYNSPLHF
TRBV6-4	few	TRBD2	TRBJ2-1	TGTGCCAGCAGTGAGAGATCTAGCGGCTCCTACAATGAGCAGTTCTTC	CASSERSSGSYNEQFF
TRBV7-8	many	NA	TRBJ1-1	TGTGCCAGCAGCTGGGCAGGGTTTCCTGAAGCTTTCTTT	CASSWAGFPEAFF
TRBV12-3/TRBV12-4	NA	NA	TRBJ2-1	TGTGCCAGCAGTTGGCAGGCTGGGGGTGAGCAGTTCTTC	CASSWQAGGEQFF
TRBV7-6	many	NA	TRBJ1-2	TGTGCCAGCAGCTTATTAGGGCAGGGCGTATATGGCTACACCTTC	CASSLLGQGVYGYTF
TRBV28	NA	NA	TRBJ1-5	TGTGCCAGCAGTTTCCCCATTCCGGGACACCAACGTCCAATGTTGTCCCAGCATTTT	CASSFPIPGHQRPMLSQHF
TRBV7-9	NA	NA	TRBJ1-1	TGTGCCAGCAGCTTGGGACCGGGACCGAACACTGAAGCTTTCTTT	CASSLGPGPNTEAFF